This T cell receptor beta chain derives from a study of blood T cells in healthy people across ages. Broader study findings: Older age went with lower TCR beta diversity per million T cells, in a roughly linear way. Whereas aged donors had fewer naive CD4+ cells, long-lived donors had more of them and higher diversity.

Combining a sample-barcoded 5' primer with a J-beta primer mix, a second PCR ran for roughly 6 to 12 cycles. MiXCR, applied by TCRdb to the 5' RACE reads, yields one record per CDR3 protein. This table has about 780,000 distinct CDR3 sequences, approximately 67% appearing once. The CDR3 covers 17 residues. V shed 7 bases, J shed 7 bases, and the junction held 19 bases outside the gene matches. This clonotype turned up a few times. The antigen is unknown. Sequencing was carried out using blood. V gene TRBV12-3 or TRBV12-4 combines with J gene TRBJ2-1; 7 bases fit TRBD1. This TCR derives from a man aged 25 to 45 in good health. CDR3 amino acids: CASTFWGNKGARNEQFF. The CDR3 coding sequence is TGTGCCAGCACCTTTTGGGGGAACAAGGGGGCTCGGAATGAGCAGTTCTTC.